These T cell receptor beta chains were read from a single sample in a study of blood T cell repertoires in COVID-19. Sequenced by immunoSEQ multiplex PCR; TCRdb stores in-frame clones only, minus some. The sample shows 75,000 or so clones, 88% of them seen only once. Sequencing was performed on peripheral blood. These TCRs come from a man aged 45-65 years with acute or convalescent COVID-19. CDR3s include the opening cysteine and the closing phenylalanine or tryptophan. D genes are given only for firm matches. Only some rows state a clone size, as once, few, many or a class for expanded clones.

J: TRBJ2-1
D: TRBD2
size: -
V: TRBV5-4
DNA: TGTGCCAGCAGCTTTGGACTAGCGGGGGTCGCGTTCTTC
CDR3: CASSFGLAGVAFF

J: TRBJ2-2
D: -
size: -
V: TRBV2
DNA: TGTGCCAGCAGTGAAGATGGAGCGTACGGGGAGCTGTTTTTT
CDR3: CASSEDGAYGELFF

J: TRBJ1-1
D: TRBD1
size: -
V: TRBV10-3
DNA: TGTGCCATCAGGAAAGAGGACAGGGGAGCGTGGACTGAAGCTTTCTTT
CDR3: CAIRKEDRGAWTEAFF

J: TRBJ2-5
D: -
size: -
V: TRBV7-6
DNA: TGTGCCAGCACGGAGCGAGAGACCCAGTACTTC
CDR3: CASTERETQYF

J: TRBJ2-6
D: TRBD1
size: -
V: TRBV27
DNA: TGTGCCAGCAGTTTAAGGGGCCGGGACAGGGGATTTGGGGCCAACGTCCTGACTTTC
CDR3: CASSLRGRDRGFGANVLTF

J: TRBJ1-2
D: TRBD1
size: once
V: TRBV28
DNA: TGTGCCAGCAGTAACGGACAGGGGAGCTATGGCTACACCTTC
CDR3: CASSNGQGSYGYTF

J: TRBJ1-1
D: -
size: -
V: TRBV27
DNA: TGTGCCAGCAGCTACAGGGAAGGGACTGAAGCTTTCTTT
CDR3: CASSYREGTEAFF

J: TRBJ1-4
D: TRBD1
size: -
V: TRBV19
DNA: TGTGCCAGTAGTAAGGGACAGGACGCAACTAATGAAAAACTGTTTTTT
CDR3: CASSKGQDATNEKLFF

J: TRBJ1-4
D: -
size: -
V: TRBV2
DNA: TGTGCCAGCAGGAACTCGGGAGGGGGTGAAAAACTGTTTTTT
CDR3: CASRNSGGGEKLFF

J: TRBJ2-3
D: -
size: -
V: TRBV5-1
DNA: TGCGCCAGCACCCGACAGGAGCCCACAGATACGCAGTATTTT
CDR3: CASTRQEPTDTQYF

J: TRBJ2-1
D: -
size: -
V: TRBV3-1/TRBV3-2
DNA: TGTGCCAGCAGCCTCAGGAATGAGCAGTTCTTC
CDR3: CASSLRNEQFF

J: TRBJ2-2
D: -
size: -
V: TRBV12-5
DNA: TGTGCTAGTGGTTTGGTACTCGGGGAGACGGGCGGGGAGCTGTTTTTT
CDR3: CASGLVLGETGGELFF

J: TRBJ1-6
D: TRBD1
size: -
V: TRBV7-3
DNA: TGTGCCAGCAGCTCAACAGGGGGTCGTGGTTCACCCCTCCACTTT
CDR3: CASSSTGGRGSPLHF

J: TRBJ2-3
D: TRBD1
size: -
V: TRBV12-5
DNA: TGTGCTAGTGGAAGACCACAGGGGGGAAGGACAGATACGCAGTATTTT
CDR3: CASGRPQGGRTDTQYF

J: TRBJ2-2
D: -
size: once
V: TRBV5-1
DNA: TGCGCCAGCAGCATGAGATTGACAGTTTATTCCACCGGGGAGCTGTTTTTT
CDR3: CASSMRLTVYSTGELFF

J: TRBJ2-1
D: -
size: -
V: TRBV27
DNA: TGTGCCAGTGGACTCTCTGCCGAGCAGTTCTTC
CDR3: CASGLSAEQFF

J: TRBJ2-7
D: -
size: -
V: TRBV30
DNA: TGTGCCTGGAGTGTATCAGGGACCTACGAGCAGTACTTC
CDR3: CAWSVSGTYEQYF

J: TRBJ2-2
D: -
size: -
V: TRBV10-3
DNA: TGTGCCATCAGTGATCCGGGCCAGGGAACAAACACCGGGGAGCTGTTTTTT
CDR3: CAISDPGQGTNTGELFF

J: TRBJ2-2
D: -
size: once
V: TRBV9
DNA: TGTGCCAGCAGCGTAGCCGGGACACCGAACACCGGGGAGCTGTTTTTT
CDR3: CASSVAGTPNTGELFF

J: TRBJ2-5
D: -
size: -
V: TRBV19
DNA: TGTGCCAGTAGTGGGCAGAACCAAGAGACCCAGTACTTC
CDR3: CASSGQNQETQYF

J: TRBJ2-7
D: TRBD2
size: few
V: TRBV4-1
DNA: TGCGCCAGCAGCCAAGCGGGACTAGCGGGGGATTATGTCTTACACGAGCAGTACTTC
CDR3: CASSQAGLAGDYVLHEQYF

J: TRBJ1-2
D: -
size: -
V: TRBV30
DNA: TGTGCCTGGAGTGGCCAGGGGCTTGGCTACACCTTC
CDR3: CAWSGQGLGYTF

J: TRBJ1-2
D: TRBD1
size: -
V: TRBV2
DNA: TGTGCCAGCAGTGCGGGACAGACTTCGAGCTATGGCTACACCTTC
CDR3: CASSAGQTSSYGYTF

J: TRBJ1-2
D: -
size: once
V: TRBV4-1
DNA: TGCGCCAGCAGCCAAGGCGCCGGGGATGGCTACACCTTC
CDR3: CASSQGAGDGYTF

J: TRBJ2-3
D: -
size: few
V: TRBV3-1/TRBV3-2
DNA: TGTGCCAGCAGCCCCCCCTCGGAGCGAAATACGCAGTATTTT
CDR3: CASSPPSERNTQYF

J: TRBJ1-5
D: -
size: -
V: TRBV18
DNA: TGTGCCAGCTCACCAGAGGGAAGGTCCCAGCATTTT
CDR3: CASSPEGRSQHF

J: TRBJ1-3
D: -
size: once
V: TRBV10-2
DNA: TGCGCCAGCAGTGAGTCGTACAGGACCTCTGGAAACACCATATATTTT
CDR3: CASSESYRTSGNTIYF

J: TRBJ2-1
D: -
size: -
V: TRBV27
DNA: TGTGCCAGCAGTCCCAGGGTTGGCAATGAGCAGTTCTTC
CDR3: CASSPRVGNEQFF

J: TRBJ1-1
D: -
size: -
V: TRBV7-9
DNA: TGTGCCAGCAGCTTTGACAGGCCCCTGAACACTGAAGCTTTCTTT
CDR3: CASSFDRPLNTEAFF

J: TRBJ1-4
D: TRBD1
size: -
V: TRBV19
DNA: TGTGCCAGTAGTCCCGAGGACAGGGGGCTGTTTTTT
CDR3: CASSPEDRGLFF

J: TRBJ2-3
D: -
size: -
V: TRBV5-4
DNA: TGTGCCAGCACCCGGGGAGATACGCAGTATTTT
CDR3: CASTRGDTQYF

J: TRBJ2-7
D: TRBD1
size: -
V: TRBV18
DNA: TGTGCCAGCTCGCCCCCTACCGGGACAGCCTCCTACGAGCAGTACTTC
CDR3: CASSPPTGTASYEQYF

J: TRBJ2-7
D: -
size: -
V: TRBV7-9
DNA: TGTGCCAGCAGCTTAGGGGGCAGTCCCTACGAGCAGTACTTC
CDR3: CASSLGGSPYEQYF

J: TRBJ2-2
D: -
size: -
V: TRBV5-4
DNA: TGTGCCAGCAGCAGCGGGACAGGGAACACCGGGGAGCTGTTTTTT
CDR3: CASSSGTGNTGELFF

J: TRBJ2-1
D: TRBD2
size: once
V: TRBV27
DNA: TGTGCCAGCAGTTTTTATAGCGGGGGGGCCAATGAGCAGTTCTTC
CDR3: CASSFYSGGANEQFF

J: TRBJ1-5
D: -
size: -
V: TRBV30
DNA: TGTGCCTGGAGTGTCAGAGAGGGTCAGCCCCAGCATTTT
CDR3: CAWSVREGQPQHF

J: TRBJ2-1
D: -
size: once
V: TRBV11-3
DNA: TGTGCCAGCAGCCCATCTAAGAGAGGTGAGCAGTTCTTC
CDR3: CASSPSKRGEQFF

J: TRBJ2-1
D: TRBD2
size: -
V: TRBV7-3
DNA: TGTGCCAGCAGCTGGACTAGCGACAATGAGCAGTTCTTC
CDR3: CASSWTSDNEQFF

J: TRBJ1-4
D: -
size: -
V: TRBV7-6
DNA: TGTGCCAGCAGCTTAGCGTTAGGACAGACGAATGGAAAACTGTTTTTT
CDR3: CASSLALGQTNGKLFF

J: TRBJ2-2
D: TRBD2
size: few
V: TRBV25-1
DNA: TGTGCCAGCAGTCGGAGCGGGGGGGCCGGGGAGCTGTTTTTT
CDR3: CASSRSGGAGELFF

J: TRBJ1-6
D: -
size: -
V: TRBV6-5
DNA: TGTGCCAGCAGTTCCAACAGGGCAAATTCACCCCTCCACTTT
CDR3: CASSSNRANSPLHF

J: TRBJ1-1
D: -
size: -
V: TRBV7-3
DNA: TGTGCCAGCAGCTTAATCCGTGACAGATACATGAACACTGAAGCTTTCTTT
CDR3: CASSLIRDRYMNTEAFF

J: TRBJ2-3
D: -
size: -
V: TRBV9
DNA: TGTGCCAGCAGCGTAGCTATCGGCACAGATACGCAGTATTTT
CDR3: CASSVAIGTDTQYF

J: TRBJ1-1
D: -
size: -
V: TRBV5-8
DNA: TGTGCCAGCAGCCAATGGGGGGGAATGAACACTGAAGCTTTCTTT
CDR3: CASSQWGGMNTEAFF

J: TRBJ1-1
D: -
size: -
V: TRBV6-5
DNA: TGTGCCAGCAGTTCGACAGGATGGTACACTGAAGCTTTCTTT
CDR3: CASSSTGWYTEAFF

J: TRBJ1-3
D: -
size: -
V: TRBV3-1/TRBV3-2
DNA: TGTGCCAGCAGCCGCCGAGCAACCTCTGGAAACACCATATATTTT
CDR3: CASSRRATSGNTIYF

J: TRBJ1-6
D: -
size: -
V: TRBV3-1/TRBV3-2
DNA: TGTGCCAGCAGCCAAGTGGGGGGTAAGTCACCCCTCCACTTT
CDR3: CASSQVGGKSPLHF

J: TRBJ2-5
D: TRBD2
size: -
V: TRBV11-2
DNA: TGTGCCAGCAGTAGGCTAGCGGGGGATGAGACCCAGTACTTC
CDR3: CASSRLAGDETQYF

J: TRBJ2-3
D: -
size: -
V: TRBV2
DNA: TGTGCCAGCAGTGTGGACTATATTTCCGATACGCAGTATTTT
CDR3: CASSVDYISDTQYF

J: TRBJ1-6
D: TRBD1
size: -
V: TRBV10-3
DNA: TGTGCCATCAGATCACCGGGACAGGGGAATTCACCCCTCCACTTT
CDR3: CAIRSPGQGNSPLHF

J: TRBJ2-1
D: TRBD1
size: -
V: TRBV9
DNA: TGTGCCAGCCGCTCCATTGAGGGCTGGGACAGGCGCGACAATGAGCAGTTCTTC
CDR3: CASRSIEGWDRRDNEQFF

J: TRBJ1-1
D: -
size: -
V: TRBV5-1
DNA: TGCGCCAGCAGCCTCCGGGGAATTGAAGCTTTCTTT
CDR3: CASSLRGIEAFF

J: TRBJ1-4
D: -
size: -
V: TRBV25-1
DNA: TGTGCCAGCAGTGGAGGGAGTGCAACTAATGAAAAACTGTTTTTT
CDR3: CASSGGSATNEKLFF

J: TRBJ1-5
D: TRBD1
size: -
V: TRBV6-5
DNA: TGTGCCAGCAGTCGGGACAGCTATAGCAATCAGCCCCAGCATTTT
CDR3: CASSRDSYSNQPQHF